The 27 T cell receptor beta chains given below trace back to one sample, sequenced in a study of OX40 agonist ivuxolimab in advanced cancers. Repertoires were generated with immunoSEQ multiplex PCR, while TCRdb's copy carries only in-frame clones and drops some. This sample has 75,000 to 100,000 clones, with around 88% found just once. The material sequenced was CD4+ or CD8+ T cells sorted from blood, taken in a trial of the OX40 agonist ivuxolimab. The receptors originated from an adult with an advanced solid tumor such as melanoma, head and neck, liver or kidney cancer.

The CDR3 nucleotides read TGCGCCAGCAGGCAGATTAGTGGCACCGGGGAGCTGTTTTTT. Translating it yields CASRQISGTGELFF. The chain employs TRBV5-1 and TRBJ2-2; D unresolved. The germline V gene has CDR1 SGHRS and CDR2 YFSETQ. V dropped 5 bases and J dropped 4 bases, with 12 bases sitting between them. The CDR3 length is 14 residues.

The chain carries TRBV7-2 and TRBJ1-5, with D maybe TRBD1 (5 bases). Germline CDR1 reads SGHTA; CDR2 reads FQGNSA. Between the trimmed V and J ends, which lost 5 bases and 3 bases, there was a span of 14 bases. This CDR3 spans 15 amino acids. The CDR3 coding sequence is TGTGCCAGCAGCCCGTCAGGACAAACCAATCAGCCCCAGCATTTT. Protein product: CASSPSGQTNQPQHF.

V and J are TRBV7-7 and TRBJ2-2, with no clear D. CDR1 SSHAT and CDR2 FNYEAQ come from the germline V gene (reference sequence). Trimming pared 5 bases from V and 3 bases from J, leaving 13 bases between. The CDR3 is 15 residues long. In nucleotides, the CDR3 is TGTGCCAGCAGCCCCCTTAGCTCGGACACCGGGGAGCTGTTTTTT. Translation gives CASSPLSSDTGELFF.

V is TRBV9 and J is TRBJ2-3; tentative D call: TRBD2 (6 bases). Trimming removed 3 bases at V and 1 base at J, with 15 bases between. From germline, CDR1 is SGDLS and CDR2 YYNGEE. The CDR3 has 16 residues. The CDR3 nucleotides are TGTGCCAGCAGCGCCGCCAACGGGGGAGGCACAGATACGCAGTATTTT. It encodes CASSAANGGGTDTQYF.

The J gene is TRBJ1-1, the V gene TRBV5-1, with no clear D. The CDR3 is 15 residues long. Germline V gene sequence: CDR1 SGHRS, CDR2 YFSETQ. The V end was cut by 0 bases, the J end by 2 bases, with 11 bases between. The DNA for the CDR3 is TGCGCCAGCAGCTTGGTTTCACCCTCAAACACTGAAGCTTTCTTT. It encodes CASSLVSPSNTEAFF.

This chain links TRBV5-4 with TRBJ1-4; 9 positions match TRBD1. Germline V gene sequence: CDR1 SGHNT, CDR2 YYREEE (reference sequence). CDR3 length: 15 residues. J lost 7 bases, V lost 6 bases, and 10 bases had no gene match. The CDR3 nucleotides read TGTGCCAGCAATACAGGGGGCGTTTCTGGTGAAAAACTGTTTTTT. This encodes CASNTGGVSGEKLFF. Filled out from reference TRBV5-4 and TRBJ1-4, the complete variable domain reads ETGVTQSPTHLIKTRGQQVTLRCSSQSGHNTVSWYQQALGQGPQFIFQYYREEENGRGNFPPRFSGLQFPNYSSELNVNALELDDSALYLCASNTGGVSGEKLFFGSGTQLSVL.

This clone was recorded a few times. The V and J genes are TRBV19 and TRBJ1-5; possibly TRBD1 for D (6 bases). This CDR3 spans 11 amino acids. Germline values: CDR1 LNHDA, CDR2 SQIVND (reference sequence). CDR3: CRTDLNQPQHF. In DNA, the CDR3 is TGTCGGACAGATCTCAATCAGCCCCAGCATTTT.

A note on this clone: This CDR3 is missing its conserved last phenylalanine or tryptophan, likely due to a read error. The CDR3 bases are TGTGCCAGCAGTTCCCCAGTCTATAATTCACCCCTCCACCTT. Translation gives CASSSPVYNSPLHL. This sequence joins TRBV6-6 and TRBJ1-6; D not resolved. Germline-derived CDR1 and CDR2 are MNHNY and SVGAGI (reference sequence). This CDR3 comprises 14 residues. Trimming shortened V by 4 bases and J by 3 bases, and 7 bases separated the two germline ends.

The CDR3 DNA reads TGCGCCAGCAGCGGGCCGGACAGGGGTGGTGGCTACACCTTC. Residues: CASSGPDRGGGYTF. The chain carries TRBV5-1 and TRBJ1-2, with 9 bases lining up with TRBD1. CDR1 and CDR2 from the germline V gene are SGHRS and YFSETQ. V trimming: 4 bases; J trimming: 7 bases; junction bases outside the gene matches: 8. This CDR3 spans 14 amino acids.

The V gene is TRBV5-1, the J gene TRBJ2-5; D could derive from TRBD1 or TRBD2 (5 bases each). CDR1 SGHRS and CDR2 YFSETQ come from the germline V gene. Trimming removed 0 bases at V and 7 bases at J, with 22 bases between. The CDR3 spans 17 residues. The CDR3 region is CASSLDAWDGGSGTQYF. The DNA for the CDR3 is TGCGCCAGCAGCTTGGATGCCTGGGACGGCGGCTCGGGGACCCAGTACTTC.

As concerns this clone: No conserved phenylalanine or tryptophan is present at the end of the CDR3, so a read error is the likely explanation. The V gene is TRBV6-5, the J gene TRBJ1-6; no firm D call. In germline, CDR1 is MNHEY, CDR2 SVGAGI. The CDR3 spans 15 residues. V dropped 6 bases and J dropped 8 bases, with 17 bases sitting between them. The CDR3 protein is CASRKGRSRDSPLHL. The CDR3 bases are TGTGCCAGCAGAAAAGGCAGGAGCCGCGATTCACCCCTCCACCTT.

The V call is TRBV11-3, the J call TRBJ1-1, with 7 positions matching TRBD1. J lost 4 bases, V lost 5 bases, and 4 bases had no gene match. This CDR3 comprises 13 residues. Germline CDR1 is SGHNT and CDR2 is YENEEA. The CDR3 here is CASSPRGGTEAFF. CDR3 bases: TGTGCCAGCAGCCCCAGGGGGGGCACTGAAGCTTTCTTT.

CDR3 nucleotides: TGTGCCAGCATTGGGGGGGGCCGGGGGACCCAGTACTTC. Encoded protein: CASIGGGRGTQYF. This chain uses TRBV28 with TRBJ2-5; possible D gene TRBD2, 7 bases. V was shortened by 7 bases and J by 7 bases, with 16 bases between the two germline ends. There are 13 residues in the CDR3. The V gene's germline CDR1 is MDHEN and CDR2 SYDVKM.

J is TRBJ1-1 and V is TRBV19; TRBD1 matches at 11 bases. The length of the CDR3 is 15 residues. The J segment lost 4 bases and the V segment lost 5 bases, leaving 6 bases of the junction unmatched. Per germline, CDR1 LNHDA and CDR2 SQIVND (reference sequence). The CDR3 nucleotides read TGTGCCAGTAGTGTCCTCGGGACAGGGGGCACTGAAGCTTTCTTT. It yields the protein CASSVLGTGGTEAFF.

CDR3 DNA: TGTGCCAGCTCCCCCGGGACAGCGACGAATGGCTACACCTTC. Its translation is CASSPGTATNGYTF. V and J are TRBV18 and TRBJ1-2; 7 bases fit TRBD1. The J segment lost 6 bases and the V segment lost 6 bases, leaving 10 bases of the junction unmatched. The CDR3 loop spans 14 amino acids. CDR1 is KGHSH and CDR2 is LQKENI in the germline V gene. The full variable domain, with the rest looked up from reference TRBV18 and TRBJ1-2, is NAGVMQNPRHLVRRRGQEARLRCSPMKGHSHVYWYRQLPEEGLKFMVYLQKENIIDESGMPKERFSAEFPKEGPSILRIQQVVRGDSAAYFCASSPGTATNGYTFGSGTRLTVV.

The rearrangement joins TRBV18 to TRBJ2-3; 8 positions match TRBD1. The CDR3 runs to 14 residues. In germline, CDR1 is KGHSH, CDR2 LQKENI. The V gene end was trimmed by 2 bases and the J gene end by 3 bases; junction bases not matched to a gene: 1. CDR3 nucleotide sequence: TGTGCCAGCTCACCAACAGGGGGGACAGATACGCAGTATTTT. Its protein is CASSPTGGTDTQYF.

The chain links TRBV2 to TRBJ1-4, with 7 bases matching TRBD1. CDR3 size: 14 residues. Looked up from germline, CDR1 is SNHLY and CDR2 is FYNNEI. Unmatched junction bases numbered 4, after V lost 7 bases and J lost 2 bases. CDR3 loop: CASTKDRTNEKLFF. CDR3 in DNA: TGTGCCAGCACTAAGGACAGGACTAATGAAAAACTGTTTTTT.

This clone appeared once. V gene TRBV6-1 combines with J gene TRBJ2-3; D is ambiguous. CDR3 size: 11 residues. Germline V gives CDR1 MNHNS, CDR2 SASEGT. The ends were cut back, 4 bases at V and 5 bases at J, with 4 bases in the middle. The CDR3 nucleotides are TGTGCCAGCAGTGTTGGAGATACGCAGTATTTT. Amino acids: CASSVGDTQYF.

The chain couples TRBV18 to TRBJ1-4; D is unclear. Germline V gives CDR1 KGHSH, CDR2 LQKENI. CDR3 size: 18 residues. V was clipped by 4 bases and J by 0 bases, with 18 bases between them. The CDR3 region is CASSRSLVSRATNEKLFF. CDR3 nucleotides: TGTGCCAGCTCACGCAGCCTAGTGAGCCGAGCAACTAATGAAAAACTGTTTTTT.

The chain joins TRBV5-5 to TRBJ1-4; no definite D call. This CDR3 is built from 16 residues. From germline, CDR1 is SGHKS and CDR2 YYEKEE (reference sequence). Between the trimmed V and J ends, which lost 4 bases and 8 bases, there was a span of 21 bases. CDR3 sequence reads: CASSHPFRVGYEKLFF. In nucleotides, the CDR3 is TGTGCCAGCAGCCACCCCTTCCGGGTAGGGTACGAAAAACTGTTTTTT.

The genes are TRBV19 and TRBJ2-1, with 9 bases aligning to TRBD1. After removal of 6 bases from V and 3 bases from J, the junction contained 3 bases not matched to a gene. This CDR3 comprises 14 residues. Germline CDR1 is LNHDA and CDR2 is SQIVND (reference sequence). The CDR3 loop is CASRGQGNYNEQFF. In DNA, the CDR3 is TGTGCCAGTAGGGGACAGGGCAACTACAATGAGCAGTTCTTC.

The V gene is TRBV9, the J gene TRBJ1-2; 7 bases fit TRBD1. Germline values: CDR1 SGDLS, CDR2 YYNGEE. V was clipped by 3 bases and J by 6 bases; unmatched bases: 5. The CDR3 is 13 residues long. The DNA for the CDR3 is TGTGCCAGCAGCGGATACAGGGGAGATGGCTACACCTTC. This codes for CASSGYRGDGYTF.

This clone was counted only a few times. The rearrangement joins TRBV2 to TRBJ1-5; D might be TRBD1 (6 bases). The V end lost 10 bases, the J end lost 6 bases, and 16 bases lay between the germline ends. The CDR3 covers 13 residues. The germline V gene has CDR1 SNHLY and CDR2 FYNNEI. In nucleotides, the CDR3 is TGTGCCACCACAAGGGACATCGGTCAGCCCCAGCATTTT. Residues: CATTRDIGQPQHF.

This clone has just a few counts. The chain combines TRBV5-4 with TRBJ1-2; D is unclear. The CDR3 is 14 residues long. V was clipped by 1 base and J by 4 bases, with 11 bases between them. Germline V gene lookup returns CDR1 SGHNT and CDR2 YYREEE (reference sequence). The CDR3 sequence: CASSLNQLLYGYTF. As DNA, the CDR3 is TGTGCCAGCAGCTTGAACCAACTACTCTATGGCTACACCTTC.

The chain carries TRBV10-3 and TRBJ2-7; 7 nucleotides line up with TRBD1. Germline V gene data show CDR1 as ENHRY and CDR2 as SYGVKD. CDR3 length: 14 amino acids. V dropped 1 base and J dropped 1; count of bases not matched to a gene: 1. CDR3 DNA sequence: TGTGCCATCAGTGAGTTGACAGGGTCCTACGAGCAGTACTTC. Translated: CAISELTGSYEQYF.

The chain combines TRBV7-2 with TRBJ1-2; perhaps TRBD1 as D (6 bases). Trimming took 5 bases from V and 2 from J, leaving 9 bases between them. Per the germline V gene, CDR1 is SGHTA and CDR2 is FQGNSA. The length of the CDR3 is 13 residues. The CDR3: CASSVRGNYGYTF. CDR3 coding DNA: TGTGCCAGCAGCGTCAGGGGAAACTATGGCTACACCTTC.

This clone was recorded once. This sequence joins TRBV9 and TRBJ2-3; tentatively, D is TRBD2 (5 bases). V lost 4 bases to trimming and J lost 3 bases, with 12 bases between them. Germline-derived CDR1 and CDR2 are SGDLS and YYNGEE. The CDR3 runs 14 residues. The chain's CDR3 is CASSTQRGTDTQYF. CDR3 coding DNA: TGTGCCAGCAGCACACAACGGGGAACAGATACGCAGTATTTT.